The rows below give T cell receptor beta chains drawn from one sample of a study of graft-versus-host responses after intestinal transplantation. No cognate antigen is known for these TCRs. Repertoires were generated with immunoSEQ multiplex PCR, while TCRdb's copy carries only in-frame clones and drops some. The sample lists under 130,000 clones; approximately 93% were seen once. The source material was unstimulated CD8+ T cells sorted from spleen or lymph node cells, sampled before intestinal transplant. These receptors all stem from a human donor who received an intestinal transplant. Both conserved end residues are part of each CDR3. The D gene is left open where the match is weak. Clone size is stated in some rows and not others, as once, few, many or a class when expanded.

clone size: -; V gene: TRBV4-1; J gene: TRBJ1-3; D gene: -; CDR3 protein: CASSQDPLINSGNTIYF; CDR3 DNA: TGCGCCAGCAGCCAAGATCCCCTTATCAACTCTGGAAACACCATATATTTT
clone size: -; V gene: TRBV5-1; J gene: TRBJ2-3; D gene: -; CDR3 protein: CASSPTVTAGTEYDTQYF; CDR3 DNA: TGCGCCAGCAGCCCTACTGTAACCGCCGGGACGGAGTATGATACGCAGTATTTT
clone size: -; V gene: TRBV2; J gene: TRBJ1-1; D gene: -; CDR3 protein: CASNKRNLNTEAFF; CDR3 DNA: TGTGCCAGCAATAAGAGGAACCTGAACACTGAAGCTTTCTTT
clone size: -; V gene: TRBV19; J gene: TRBJ2-7; D gene: -; CDR3 protein: CASSPSGSYEQYF; CDR3 DNA: TGTGCCAGCTCCCCATCGGGCTCCTACGAGCAGTACTTC
clone size: once; V gene: TRBV27; J gene: TRBJ1-2; D gene: TRBD1; CDR3 protein: CAGQGAWGYTF; CDR3 DNA: TGTGCCGGACAGGGCGCTTGGGGCTACACCTTC
clone size: -; V gene: TRBV7-3; J gene: TRBJ1-1; D gene: -; CDR3 protein: CASSLTAGGTEAFF; CDR3 DNA: TGTGCCAGCAGCTTAACGGCTGGTGGCACTGAAGCTTTCTTT
clone size: -; V gene: TRBV2; J gene: TRBJ2-3; D gene: -; CDR3 protein: CASRNFGVPPDTQYF; CDR3 DNA: TGTGCCAGCAGGAACTTTGGGGTACCTCCAGATACGCAGTATTTT
clone size: -; V gene: TRBV7-9; J gene: TRBJ1-2; D gene: -; CDR3 protein: CASTKTRGRAPYGYTF; CDR3 DNA: TGTGCCAGCACCAAGACCCGGGGCAGGGCCCCCTATGGCTACACCTTC
clone size: -; V gene: TRBV5-1; J gene: TRBJ2-3; D gene: TRBD2; CDR3 protein: CASSPLAGGPLRTDTQYF; CDR3 DNA: TGCGCCAGCAGCCCCTTAGCGGGGGGGCCATTGAGGACAGATACGCAGTATTTT
clone size: -; V gene: TRBV7-9; J gene: TRBJ2-2; D gene: -; CDR3 protein: CASNGPMGTGELFF; CDR3 DNA: TGTGCCAGCAATGGACCGATGGGCACCGGGGAGCTGTTTTTT
clone size: -; V gene: TRBV5-8; J gene: TRBJ1-1; D gene: -; CDR3 protein: CASSFLNTEAFF; CDR3 DNA: TGTGCCAGCAGCTTCTTGAACACTGAAGCTTTCTTT
clone size: few; V gene: TRBV7-6; J gene: TRBJ1-2; D gene: TRBD1; CDR3 protein: CASSLSGGDGYTF; CDR3 DNA: TGTGCCAGCAGCTTATCAGGGGGCGATGGCTACACCTTC
clone size: -; V gene: TRBV19; J gene: TRBJ1-1; D gene: TRBD1; CDR3 protein: CASSTRPGQGETGAFF; CDR3 DNA: TGTGCCAGTAGTACCAGGCCGGGACAGGGGGAAACTGGAGCTTTCTTT
clone size: -; V gene: TRBV6-1; J gene: TRBJ1-1; D gene: -; CDR3 protein: CASSDGLRGDTEAFF; CDR3 DNA: TGTGCCAGCAGTGACGGTTTACGGGGGGACACTGAAGCTTTCTTT
clone size: -; V gene: TRBV18; J gene: TRBJ1-1; D gene: -; CDR3 protein: CASSPLVSYRERAFF; CDR3 DNA: TGTGCCAGCTCACCCCTCGTTTCCTACAGGGAGAGAGCTTTCTTT
clone size: -; V gene: TRBV14; J gene: TRBJ2-3; D gene: TRBD2; CDR3 protein: CASSQGPSGGPSTDTQYF; CDR3 DNA: TGTGCCAGCAGCCAAGGGCCTAGCGGGGGCCCCAGCACAGATACGCAGTATTTT
clone size: -; V gene: TRBV6-6; J gene: TRBJ2-1; D gene: -; CDR3 protein: CASSYPGNEQFF; CDR3 DNA: TGTGCCAGCAGTTACCCGGGAAATGAGCAGTTCTTC
clone size: -; V gene: TRBV6-5; J gene: TRBJ2-7; D gene: TRBD1; CDR3 protein: CASSYRDRSSYEQYF; CDR3 DNA: TGTGCCAGCAGTTACCGGGACAGGAGCTCCTACGAGCAGTACTTC
clone size: once; V gene: TRBV11-2; J gene: TRBJ2-7; D gene: TRBD2; CDR3 protein: CASSPGLASGWEQYF; CDR3 DNA: TGTGCCAGCAGCCCAGGGTTGGCTAGCGGGTGGGAGCAGTACTTC
clone size: -; V gene: TRBV4-1; J gene: TRBJ2-7; D gene: -; CDR3 protein: CASSPSQGSSYEQYF; CDR3 DNA: TGCGCCAGCAGCCCATCACAGGGAAGCTCCTACGAGCAGTACTTC
clone size: -; V gene: TRBV10-2; J gene: TRBJ2-1; D gene: TRBD2; CDR3 protein: CASSTSGVFYNEQFF; CDR3 DNA: TGCGCCAGCAGTACTAGCGGGGTATTTTACAATGAGCAGTTCTTC
clone size: -; V gene: TRBV7-9; J gene: TRBJ1-5; D gene: -; CDR3 protein: CASSRTESNQPQHF; CDR3 DNA: TGTGCCAGCAGCCGGACAGAGAGCAATCAGCCCCAGCATTTT